This T cell receptor beta chain was obtained from a study of T cells after somatic rescue of genetic block. V shed 1 base and J shed 8 bases, with 11 bases lying between them. The CDR3 extends over 14 amino acids. Looked up from germline, CDR1 is LGHNA and CDR2 is YNFKEQ. This table comes from immunoSEQ multiplex PCR, and its TCRdb copy is limited to in-frame clones, with some not included. This table has approximately 71,000 clones, around 90% appearing once. The chain uses TRBV4-2 and TRBJ2-2; a weak D match, TRBD2 (6 bases). The specimen sequenced was peripheral blood mononuclear cells (PBMCs). This TCR was sampled from a man in his forties. CDR3 loop: CASSQGLARGELFF. The CDR3 DNA reads as TGTGCCAGCAGCCAAGGGCTAGCGCGGGGGGAGCTGTTTTTT.